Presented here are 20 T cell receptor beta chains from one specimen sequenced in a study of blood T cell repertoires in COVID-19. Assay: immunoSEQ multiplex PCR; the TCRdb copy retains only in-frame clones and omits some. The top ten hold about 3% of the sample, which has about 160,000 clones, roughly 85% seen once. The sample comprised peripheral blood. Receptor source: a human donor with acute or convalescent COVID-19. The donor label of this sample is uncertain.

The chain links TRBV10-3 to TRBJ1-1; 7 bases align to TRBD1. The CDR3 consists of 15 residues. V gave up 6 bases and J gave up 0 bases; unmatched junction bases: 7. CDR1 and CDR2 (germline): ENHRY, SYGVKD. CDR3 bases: TGTGCCATCAGGGGGGGACAGTTTTTGAACACTGAAGCTTTCTTT. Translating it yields CAIRGGQFLNTEAFF.

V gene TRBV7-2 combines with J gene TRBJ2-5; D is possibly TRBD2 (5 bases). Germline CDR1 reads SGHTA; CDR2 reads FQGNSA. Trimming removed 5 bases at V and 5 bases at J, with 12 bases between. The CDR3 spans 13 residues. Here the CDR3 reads CASSPAGIETQYF. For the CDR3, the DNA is TGTGCCAGCAGCCCCGCCGGGATTGAGACCCAGTACTTC.

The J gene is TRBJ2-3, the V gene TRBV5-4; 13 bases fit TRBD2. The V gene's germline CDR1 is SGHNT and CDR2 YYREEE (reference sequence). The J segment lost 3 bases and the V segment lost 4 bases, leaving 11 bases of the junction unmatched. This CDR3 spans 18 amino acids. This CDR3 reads CASSPTLTSGGGTDTQYF. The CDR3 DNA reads TGTGCCAGCAGCCCCACCCTAACTAGCGGGGGGGGAACAGATACGCAGTATTTT.

CDR3 in amino acids: CSAFNYGYTF. CDR3 sequence (DNA): TGCAGTGCATTCAATTATGGCTACACCTTC. V gene TRBV20-1 combines with J gene TRBJ1-2, with D unresolved. The CDR3 extends over 10 amino acids. The V gene's germline CDR1 is DFQATT and CDR2 SNEGSKA (reference sequence). V lost 6 bases to trimming and J lost 5 bases, with 7 bases between them.

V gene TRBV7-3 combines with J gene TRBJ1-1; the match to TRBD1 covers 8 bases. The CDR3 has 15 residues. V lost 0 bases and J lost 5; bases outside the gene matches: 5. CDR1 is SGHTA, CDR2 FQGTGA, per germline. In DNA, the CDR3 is TGTGCCAGCAGCTTAACTGCAGGGGGCTATACTGAAGCTTTCTTT. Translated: CASSLTAGGYTEAFF.

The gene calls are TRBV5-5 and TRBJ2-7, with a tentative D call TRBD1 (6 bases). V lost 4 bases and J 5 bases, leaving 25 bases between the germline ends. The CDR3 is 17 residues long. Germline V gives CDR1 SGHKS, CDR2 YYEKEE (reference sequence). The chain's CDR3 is CASSPPIDRTFVDEQYF. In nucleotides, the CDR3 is TGTGCCAGCAGCCCCCCTATCGACAGGACCTTCGTCGACGAGCAGTACTTC.

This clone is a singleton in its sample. In DNA, the CDR3 is TGTGCCAGCAGTTACTCGATGGGTGACAGGGGTAATGGCTACACCTTC. Residues: CASSYSMGDRGNGYTF. The chain uses TRBV6-6 and TRBJ1-2; 8 bases align to TRBD1. V lost 0 bases to trimming and J lost 6 bases; unmatched junction nucleotides: 9. The CDR3 loop spans 16 amino acids. Germline V gene data show CDR1 as MNHNY and CDR2 as SVGAGI (reference sequence).

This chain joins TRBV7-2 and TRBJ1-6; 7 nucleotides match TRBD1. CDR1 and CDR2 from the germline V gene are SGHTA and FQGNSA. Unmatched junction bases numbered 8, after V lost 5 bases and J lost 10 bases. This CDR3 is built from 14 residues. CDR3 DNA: TGTGCCAGCAGCCTCGACAGGGTACGGTCACCCCTCCACTTT. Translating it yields CASSLDRVRSPLHF. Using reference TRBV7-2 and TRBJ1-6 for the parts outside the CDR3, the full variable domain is GAGVSQSPSNKVTEKGKDVELRCDPISGHTALYWYRQSLGQGLEFLIYFQGNSAPDKSGLPSDRFSAERTGGSVSTLTIQRTQQEDSAVYLCASSLDRVRSPLHFGNGTRLTVT.

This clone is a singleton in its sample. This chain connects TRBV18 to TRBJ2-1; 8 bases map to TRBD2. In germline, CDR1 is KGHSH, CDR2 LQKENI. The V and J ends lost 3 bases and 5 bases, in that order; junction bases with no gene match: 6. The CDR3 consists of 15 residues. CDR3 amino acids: CASSPGVSGNNEQFF. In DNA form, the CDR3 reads TGTGCCAGCTCACCCGGGGTTAGCGGGAACAATGAGCAGTTCTTC.

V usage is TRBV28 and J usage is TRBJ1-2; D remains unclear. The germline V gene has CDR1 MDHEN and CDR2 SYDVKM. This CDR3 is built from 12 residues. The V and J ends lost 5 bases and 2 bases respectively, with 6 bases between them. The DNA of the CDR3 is TGTGCCAGCAGTGAGGGAAACTATGGCTACACCTTC. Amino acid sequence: CASSEGNYGYTF.

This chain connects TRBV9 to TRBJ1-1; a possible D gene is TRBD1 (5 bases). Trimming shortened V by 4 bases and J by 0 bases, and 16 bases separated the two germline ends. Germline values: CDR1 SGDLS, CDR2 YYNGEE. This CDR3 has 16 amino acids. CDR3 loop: CASSPRAGTMNTEAFF. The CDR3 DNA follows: TGTGCCAGCAGCCCCCGGGCAGGGACTATGAACACTGAAGCTTTCTTT.

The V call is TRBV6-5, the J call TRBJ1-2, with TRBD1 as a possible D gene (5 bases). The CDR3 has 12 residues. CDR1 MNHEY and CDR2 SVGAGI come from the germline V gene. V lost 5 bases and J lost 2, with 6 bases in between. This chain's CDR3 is CASSKGNYGYTF. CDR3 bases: TGTGCCAGCAGTAAGGGGAACTATGGCTACACCTTC.

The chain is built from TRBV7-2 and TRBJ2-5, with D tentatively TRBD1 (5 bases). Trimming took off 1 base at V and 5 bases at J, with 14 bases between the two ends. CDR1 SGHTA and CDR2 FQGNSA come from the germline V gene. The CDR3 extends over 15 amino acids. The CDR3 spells CASSLGFRVPETQYF. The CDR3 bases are TGTGCCAGCAGCTTAGGTTTCAGGGTTCCCGAGACCCAGTACTTC.

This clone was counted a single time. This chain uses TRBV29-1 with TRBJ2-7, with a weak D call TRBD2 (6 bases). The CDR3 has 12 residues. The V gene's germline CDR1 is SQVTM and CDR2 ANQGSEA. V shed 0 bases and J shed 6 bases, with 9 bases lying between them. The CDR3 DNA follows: TGCAGCGTTGAAGAGGCCGGGGGCGAGCAGTACTTC. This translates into CSVEEAGGEQYF.

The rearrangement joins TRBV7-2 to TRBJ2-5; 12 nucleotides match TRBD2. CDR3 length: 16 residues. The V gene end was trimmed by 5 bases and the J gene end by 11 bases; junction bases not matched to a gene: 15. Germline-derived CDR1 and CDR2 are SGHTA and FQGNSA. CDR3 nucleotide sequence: TGTGCCAGCAGCCCCACCCTCGGACTAGCGGGGCCCAAACAGTACTTC. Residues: CASSPTLGLAGPKQYF.

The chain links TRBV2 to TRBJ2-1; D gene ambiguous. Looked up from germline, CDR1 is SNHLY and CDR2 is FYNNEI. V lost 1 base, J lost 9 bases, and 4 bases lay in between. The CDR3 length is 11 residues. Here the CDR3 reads CASSEVSEQFF. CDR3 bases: TGTGCCAGCAGTGAAGTCTCTGAGCAGTTCTTC.

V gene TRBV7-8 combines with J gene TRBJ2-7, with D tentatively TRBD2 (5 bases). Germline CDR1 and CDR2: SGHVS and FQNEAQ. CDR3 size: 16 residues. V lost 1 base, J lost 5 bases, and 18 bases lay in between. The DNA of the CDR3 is TGTGCCAGCAGCTTAGGAGGGTTCAAGGCTCTTAACGAGCAGTACTTC. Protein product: CASSLGGFKALNEQYF.

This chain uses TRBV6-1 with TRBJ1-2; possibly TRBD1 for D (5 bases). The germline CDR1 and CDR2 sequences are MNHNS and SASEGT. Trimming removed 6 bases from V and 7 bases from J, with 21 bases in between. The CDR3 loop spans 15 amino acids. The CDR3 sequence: CASSLIQSHQGGYTF. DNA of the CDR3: TGTGCCAGCAGCCTAATACAGTCTCACCAGGGTGGCTACACCTTC.

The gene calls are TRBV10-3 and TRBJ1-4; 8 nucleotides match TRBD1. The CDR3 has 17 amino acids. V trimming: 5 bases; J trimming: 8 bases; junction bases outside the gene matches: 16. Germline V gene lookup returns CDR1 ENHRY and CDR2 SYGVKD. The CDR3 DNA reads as TGTGCCATCAGTCCTAACCCTACAGGGACAGGAGGGGAAAAACTGTTTTTT. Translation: CAISPNPTGTGGEKLFF.

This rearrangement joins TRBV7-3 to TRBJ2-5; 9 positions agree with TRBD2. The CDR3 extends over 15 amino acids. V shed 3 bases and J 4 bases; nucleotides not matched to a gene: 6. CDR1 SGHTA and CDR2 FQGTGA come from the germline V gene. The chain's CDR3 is CASSFSAGGGETQYF. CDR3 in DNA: TGTGCCAGCAGCTTCTCAGCGGGGGGAGGAGAGACCCAGTACTTC.